A selection of T cell receptor beta chains follows, all from one sample in a study of T cell repertoires in cytomegalovirus infection. MiXCR, applied by TCRdb to the reads, yields one record per CDR3 protein. The sample consists of around 750,000 distinct CDR3 sequences, 30% to 35% of them appearing once. Their cognate antigens are unknown. Source: cultured CD8+ T cells from PBMCs, taken from culture after CMV antigen stimulation. These receptors were obtained from a human donor in good health (CMV status not recorded). Some clones in this sample may be carry-over from other donors' samples. Each CDR3 is given without its conserved first and last residue.

v_call,j_call,cdr3_aa
TRBV10-2,TRBJ2-7,ASSESGTAVEQY
TRBV7-9,TRBJ2-5,AFTSVRETQY
TRBV6-6,TRBJ1-6,ATDTRGAHSPLH
TRBV19,TRBJ1-6,ASSLGQDYNSPLH
TRBV7-2,TRBJ1-5,ASSLFKGGVNQPQH
TRBV6-1,TRBJ2-5,ASSPPGATQY
TRBV27,TRBJ2-1,ASSLGTGALNEQF
TRBV6-5,TRBJ1-1,ASSNGGFTEAF
TRBV2,TRBJ2-4,ASTEGNIQY
TRBV19,TRBJ1-2,ASSRWTGDDGYT
TRBV4-1,TRBJ1-2,AGSHDQANGYT
TRBV7-6,TRBJ2-2,ASRTVAGGNTGELF
TRBV4-1,TRBJ1-1,ASSQGQSTEAF
TRBV11-2,TRBJ1-2,ASSPMAGDYGYT
TRBV7-9,TRBJ2-4,ASSLATGGIAKNIQY
TRBV6-1,TRBJ2-1,ASSEVGITNEQF
TRBV7-2,TRBJ1-4,ASGLQQPGIYEKLF
TRBV11-2,TRBJ1-1,ASTSPGRVNTEAF
TRBV19,TRBJ2-1,ASTAGLWTYNEQF
TRBV18,TRBJ1-1,ASSPEGKKAF
TRBV19,TRBJ2-2,ASQGLAPGELF
TRBV7-6,TRBJ2-3,ASRLARAGGPVMQY
TRBV12-3/TRBV12-4,TRBJ1-3,ASSPAHLTGGPGNTIY
TRBV5-1,TRBJ2-7,ASSPGRNSYEQC